This T cell receptor (beta chain) is from a study of cytomegalovirus exposure and HLA in healthy donors (dated by TCRdb to the late 2010s). As for the study more broadly: An earlier analysis of some 500 of the donors reported 250 to 350 Gb of sequence data and some 120 million unique TCR beta sequences from roughly 200 million T cells. An early release that covered approximately 600 HLA-typed donors contained about 300 gigabases of sequencing data and about 93 million unique TCR sequences. The genetic ancestry cluster associated with self-reported Caucasian donors included approximately 85% of the approximately 410 genotyped donors. The study aimed to test whether cataloging public T cell receptors could reveal signatures of past pathogen exposure. The study profiled the T cell repertoires of hundreds of subjects by immunosequencing and related them to cytomegalovirus serostatus. Along with the roughly 700-subject first cohort, a separate validation cohort of approximately 110 different subjects was used. To predict cytomegalovirus infection status, the study combined high-throughput TCR immunosequencing, statistical association of individual TCRs with disease status, and machine learning. A later analysis re-analyzed previously published TCR beta repertoires from 660 or so donors and added high-resolution HLA genotyping to study TCR occurrence patterns. The later analysis used no new phenotypic data to find candidate immune exposures, relying instead on TCR beta sequences and their occurrence across donors. An earlier analysis of approximately 580 of the donors used high-throughput TCR beta sequencing to judge whether each TCR beta V gene segment behaved as functional or pseudogenic. Donor age, sex, ethnicity and CMV serostatus were collected together with the repertoire data. In a later genetic analysis, genome-wide SNP genotypes for about 55% of the 666 donors were used, and that subset was treated as a discovery cohort. Every repertoire in the discovery cohort had been generated on one and the same sequencing platform. Class I and class II HLA loci were covered by the typing at four-digit resolution. Typing coverage differed by locus: A, B, C, DRB1 and DQB1 were typed in roughly 620-640 donors, DQA1 in 500 to 550, DPA1 in some 610, and DPB1 in around 490. Four to six DR-DQ haplotypes were handled as single units for association and clustering, since linkage in the cohort was strong. Across approximately 400 genotyped donors of the cohort, an average of about 220,000 unique TCR beta nucleotide sequences per donor were sequenced, and roughly 20% of those sequences were non-productive. Broader findings and caveats from the paper: Correlated functional status among segregating V segments might reflect linkage disequilibrium, but an unknown experimental factor could not be ruled out. Cytomegalovirus status was reported to be diagnosed by the classifier with high specificity and sensitivity in both the original and validation cohorts. Because counts were too low, more than 15 rarely observed V segments, including chromosome 9 orphons, were excluded from the earlier analysis of several hundred of the donors. The study listed 150 to 200 TCR beta chains as associated with cytomegalovirus. A further reported finding was that TCR beta sequences accurately predicted the HLA-A and HLA-B alleles for most subjects in the first cohort. In a later analysis, the rate of TCR association differed among HLA loci, with DRB1 alleles having the most associated TCRs and HLA-C alleles having the fewest. It was suggested by the authors that the approach could potentially be generalized to other disease states and immunological phenotypes. According to a later analysis, most CMV-associated TCR beta chains appeared to be HLA-restricted, and the HLA associations seemed to be driven largely by CMV exposure. A later genetic analysis reported fewer N-insertions in productive TCRs among donors in an Asian-associated ancestry cluster than the roughly 700-donor mean. Compared with equally common non-associated chains, HLA-associated TCR beta chains in a later analysis were more clonally expanded and had lower generation probabilities. A cluster of highly shared sequence variants was judged likely to be a technical artifact of the sequencing pipeline. An earlier analysis of 587 of the donors showed that most TCR beta V segments appeared in productive rearrangements either about 87% or about 30% of the time, which broadly matched IMGT annotations. In a later analysis, some 18,000 TCR beta sequences were associated with specific HLA alleles at a false discovery rate of 0.05. Most TCR sequences were observed very rarely across donors, whereas some public TCRs were present in many individuals. The only immune exposure information available for the cohort was CMV serostatus. V-gene and J-gene trimming of TCR beta chains was associated with a missense DCLRE1C variant in a later genetic analysis, and the association was replicated in an independent cohort. Roughly uniform sequencing depth across donors was assumed in presence/absence analyses, although this assumption may not hold. Only TCR beta chains were sequenced in this cohort, and the absence of alpha or paired-chain data limited detectable features. HLA typing was unavailable for some donors at each locus, so association tests used only the typed subset. In vitro tests confirmed that a few of the cytomegalovirus-associated TCR beta chains recognize cytomegalovirus antigens. When HLA alleles, especially DR and DQ, strongly co-occurred, TCR associations were difficult to assign to individual alleles. Some IMGT-functional V segments, including TRBV6-2 and TRBV6-3, could not be told apart with the 87-base-pair reads, so those segments were excluded. Several of the top co-occurrence clusters appeared to be linked to parvovirus B19, influenza, CMV and Epstein-Barr virus, according to a later analysis.

With respect to this clone: The antigen this receptor binds is unknown. No base quality information exists; no much larger clone differs at one position.

In total, approximately 690 healthy bone marrow donors made up the cohort. Cohort members were all nominally healthy when sampled, although unrecorded immune exposures were likely present. The donor tested CMV seropositive, placing the donor among the 250 to 350 seropositive members of the cohort. Every donor gave a peripheral blood sample, and the peripheral blood mononuclear cells from that sample were used for TCR beta sequencing. The Qiagen DNeasy Blood Extraction Kit was used to extract genomic DNA from the blood cell samples. Between the V and J ends, shortened by 3 bases and 9 bases respectively, the junction contains 9 bases. CDR1 and CDR2, per the germline V gene (reference sequence), are LNHNV and YYDKDF. The CDR3 starts with the cysteine, ends with the phenylalanine, and has 12 residues. Only the CDR3 DNA is retained, 36 bases long and in frame from the first base. Preparation of the library involved the immunoSEQ multiplex PCR assay. A mixture of 60 forward primers for TCR Vbeta segments and 13 reverse primers for TCR Jbeta segments was used in the multiplex PCR. A multiplex PCR assay on genomic DNA amplified the CDR3 region of rearranged TCR beta genes. On the Illumina HiSeq System, the amplified TCR beta libraries were sequenced as 87-base-pair reads. The study's processing was this. Across the 700 or so repertoires, a later analysis counted 80 million or so unique TCR beta chains, about 10 million of which were shared by at least two donors. Raw reads were error-corrected and collapsed into unique sequences with a nearest-neighbor algorithm that merged closely related sequences to remove PCR and sequencing errors. Alignment of CDR3 sequences to IMGT reference sequences was used to assign V, D and J gene segments. For a sequence to be retained, a match of at least six nucleotides to both a V gene segment and a J gene segment was required. A rearrangement was called productive if the CDR3 had no stop codons and remained in frame with V and J, and every other rearrangement was called non-productive. Following IMGT convention, CDR3 was defined as the stretch from the second conserved V-encoded cysteine up to the conserved J-encoded phenylalanine. Sequences without an unambiguous match to a single V gene segment were excluded from the earlier analysis of 450 to 750 of the donors. In an earlier analysis of approximately 590 of the donors, a V segment was called functional when productive rearrangements were above 56.7%, and segregating when the standard deviation between donors exceeded 5%. A statistical classification framework was developed to diagnose cytomegalovirus status using the catalog of TCR beta chain sequences. A later analysis assigned V and J genes by comparing TCR nucleotide sequences with IMGT/GENE-DB human TR gene sequences. The TCRdist pipeline was used in a later analysis to assign CDR3 sequences and most-parsimonious VDJ recombination scenarios. In a later analysis, every TCR beta chain was defined by the combination of its CDR3 amino acid sequence and its V-gene family, and reads without a unique V-gene family were dropped. In a later analysis, some 600 highly shared, low-generation-probability nucleotide sequences were removed to address suspected cross-contamination and a sequencing artifact. For each public chain, a later analysis derived a clonal expansion index from normalized ranks of inferred template counts within each repertoire. Generation probabilities in a later analysis came from a VDJ recombination model fitted to out-of-frame rearrangements, and those results were checked against IGoR. A later analysis scored TCR-TCR, TCR-HLA and TCR-CMV co-occurrence with hypergeometric tests, applying a repertoire-size bias correction to TCR pairs. A later analysis estimated false discovery rates by permuting HLA or CMV assignments 20 times. A later analysis grouped co-occurring TCRs with DBSCAN, adding TCRdist sequence similarity when clustering within HLA-allele-positive subsets. Repertoires with fewer than 30,000 or more than 120,000 public chains, plus five repertoires with anomalous nucleotide sharing, were excluded from co-occurrence clustering. TCRdb limited this immuneACCESS table to in-frame rearrangements with V and J called. A share of clones is missing; checked studies link under half to unresolved V genes, and the rest is unexplained. Clonal size and the V and J genes are those of that table, whereas D and trimming came from the DNA. The sample table holds some 80,000 clones, of which 78% were seen once. 5.5% to 6% of the sample lies in the top ten.

The V gene is TRBV15 and the J gene is TRBJ1-5, with the D gene call left open. The sequence came from a young man in good health and CMV-seropositive. The sequenced material came from PBMCs. The CDR3 amino acid sequence is: CATSSTAAPQHF. The bases read TGTGCCACCAGCAGCACAGCGGCGCCCCAGCATTTT. Joined to the reference TRBV15 and TRBJ1-5 proteins, this CDR3 gives the full variable domain: DAMVIQNPRYQVTQFGKPVTLSCSQTLNHNVMYWYQQKSSQAPKLLFHYYDKDFNNEADTPDNFQSRRPNTSFCFLDIRSPGLGDTAMYLCATSSTAAPQHFGDGTRLSIL.